What follows is one T cell receptor beta chain and its context. Its target is unknown. Data came from immunoSEQ multiplex PCR; TCRdb stores just in-frame clones and leaves some out. The sample has 20,000 to 30,000 clones, around three quarters seen once; the top ten hold roughly 13%. The length of the CDR3 is 15 residues. Germline CDR1 reads SSHAT; CDR2 reads FNYEAQ (reference sequence). V shed 1 base and J shed 0 bases, with 6 bases lying between them. These data are taken from a study of OX40 agonist ivuxolimab in advanced cancers. Looking at the study overall: Patients took ivuxolimab, an agonistic anti-OX40 (CD134) antibody. Dosing consisted of intravenous ivuxolimab at 0.01 to 10 mg/kg every 2 weeks. Patients enrolled in dose escalation were diagnosed with hepatocellular carcinoma, melanoma, renal cell or head and neck cancer.

Findings and caveats of the study: Relative to CD4+, CD8+ T cells held more expanded clones on average.

The sequenced sample was CD4+ or CD8+ T cells sorted from blood, obtained in a trial of the OX40 agonist ivuxolimab. This chain joins TRBV7-7 and TRBJ2-2, with unresolved D. The receptor comes from an adult with an advanced solid tumor such as melanoma, head and neck, liver or kidney cancer. The CDR3 spells CASSLVATNTGELFF. The CDR3 DNA reads as TGTGCCAGCAGCTTAGTAGCAACGAACACCGGGGAGCTGTTTTTT.